This T cell receptor (beta chain) comes out of a study of blood T cell repertoires in COVID-19. The overall study: COVID-19 samples from acute and convalescent phases originated in the United States, Italy and Spain. PBMCs, B-cell-depleted T cells, or T cells provided the cDNA or gDNA that made up the material.

The CDR3 totals 11 residues. Trimming removed 4 bases from V and 6 bases from J, with 9 bases in between. Germline CDR1 SQVTM, CDR2 ANQGSEA. Source study methods: Estimated nucleated cell counts came from reference gene primer amplification. Produced via immunoSEQ multiplex PCR; TCRdb's table is partial and in-frame only. D and trimming come from the DNA, and the V and J calls and clone size come from that table. Of roughly 56,000 clones detected, roughly 84% appear once; the ten largest clones hold 6.5% to 8%. The V and J genes are TRBV29-1 and TRBJ1-2, with TRBD1 as a possible D gene (6 bases). The sample taken for sequencing was peripheral blood. This clonotype was obtained from a man in his fifties with active COVID-19. The CDR3 protein is CSVAGVDGYTF. DNA for the CDR3: TGCAGCGTTGCAGGGGTCGATGGCTACACCTTC.